A selection of T cell receptor beta chains follows, all from one sample in a study of shared clonotypes between healthy human individuals. TCRdb keeps only in-frame clones here, not all; method: immunoSEQ multiplex PCR. The sample has 1,400,000 or so clones, less than 99% seen once; the top ten hold around 0.38%. What was sequenced was naive CD4+ T cells sorted from blood. The origin of the receptors is a man aged 25 to 40 in good health. Each CDR3 is given with its conserved first and last residue. Each record gives: V gene, CDR3 protein.

TRBV20-1,CSAVQGETQYF
TRBV7-2,CASSLLAGVGETQYF
TRBV19,CASSIVAYQPQHF
TRBV4-1,CASSQPGTSIRSEQFF
TRBV9,CASSPGVVGGDEQYF
TRBV29-1,CSVEGRHYTILYGYTF
TRBV14,CASSLLRGAGEQYF
TRBV5-1,CASSFPPDTQYF
TRBV28,CASSLTGQPQHF
TRBV11-2,CASSLVDSGYTF
TRBV2,CASSEGGFEAFF
TRBV28,CASSSVPNTEAFF
TRBV28,CASSGTANTEAFF
TRBV28,CASSFGPGTGLVTDTQYF
TRBV4-3,CASSQRTGDTEAFF
TRBV5-1,CASSFPASPSSGNTIYF
TRBV13,CASSTLSYNEQFF
TRBV28,CASRGRGPNEKLFF
TRBV5-5,CASSLRDQETQYF
TRBV5-1,CASSAVGEANTGELFF
TRBV29-1,CSVIRFGIGYTDTQYF
TRBV9,CASSELQTANTEAFF
TRBV2,CASSGGIALLQHEQYF
TRBV7-2,CASSRSPNQGDEQFF
TRBV7-9,CASSPARILNYNEQFF
TRBV2,CASSEQEETQYF
TRBV19,CASSRLKIGNQPQHF
TRBV5-1,CASSTSGSFVNEQFF
TRBV28,CASREGPGVYNEQFF
TRBV11-2,CAIVGAGFHEQFF
TRBV5-8,CAVSRTDNEQFF
TRBV18,CASSPSTSFTDTQYF
TRBV4-1,CASSKGEGQGAQHF
TRBV2,CASRDPSGNNEQFF
TRBV28,CASSLPRARTEAFF
TRBV19,CASGTRTVLDTQYF
TRBV5-1,CASSLVAQGNTGELFF
TRBV11-2,CASSLDQGFNQPQHF
TRBV7-6,CASSLPAGGGLTQYF
TRBV5-1,CASSITSGSHEQYF
TRBV9,CASSVGQWNEQFF